This passage covers 23 T cell receptor beta chains from one sample sequenced in a study of blood T cells in healthy people across ages. The second PCR ran about 6 to 12 cycles with a sample-barcoded 5' primer and J-beta primers. From the 5' RACE reads, TCRdb called clonotypes with MiXCR, one entry per CDR3 protein. The sample lists fewer than 1.5 million distinct CDR3 sequences; about 43% were seen once. Sequenced sample: blood. The receptors here all came from a young woman in good health.

This clonotype was picked up one time. The V and J genes are TRBV20-1 and TRBJ2-1; D is perhaps TRBD1 (6 bases). The DNA end is a closer match to TRBJ2-7, so the J assignment may be wrong. CDR1 DFQATT and CDR2 SNEGSKA come from the germline V gene (reference sequence). This CDR3 is built from 14 residues. The CDR3 here is CSVRRGGSYNEQYF. In nucleotides, the CDR3 is TGCAGTGTCAGAAGAGGGGGTTCCTACAATGAGCAGTACTTC.

This clonotype was seen only a few times. This chain connects TRBV29-1 to TRBJ2-7, with 11 bases that match TRBD2. The V and J ends lost 6 bases and 1 base, in that order; junction bases with no gene match: 5. The CDR3 has 14 amino acids. The germline gives CDR1 SQVTM, CDR2 ANQGSEA. Written as DNA, the CDR3 is TGCAGCGTGGATGGACTAGCGGGTTCCTACGAGCAGTACTTC. This sequence encodes CSVDGLAGSYEQYF.

The chain employs TRBV6-1 and TRBJ1-2; TRBD1 agrees at 9 bases. Germline V gene data show CDR1 as MNHNS and CDR2 as SASEGT. The junction had 11 bases not matched to a gene; V was cut back by 5 bases and J by 4 bases. The CDR3 extends over 16 amino acids. The DNA of the CDR3 is TGTGCCAGCAGTCCCCAAACTACGACAGGGGGCTATGGCTACACCTTC. Residues: CASSPQTTTGGYGYTF.

The chain recombines TRBV20-1 with TRBJ2-3; D uncertain. V was cut by 5 bases and J by 1 base, with 16 bases left in between. Germline lookup yields CDR1 DFQATT and CDR2 SNEGSKA (reference sequence). This CDR3 is built from 15 residues. CDR3 bases: TGCAGTGCTTTTCCGCCGCCGGTAGGCACAGATACGCAGTATTTT. Its translation is CSAFPPPVGTDTQYF.

This rearrangement joins TRBV29-1 to TRBJ2-7; TRBD1 agrees at 9 bases. The V segment lost 5 bases and the J segment 5 bases; nucleotides outside the gene matches: 7. Germline V gene lookup returns CDR1 SQVTM and CDR2 ANQGSEA. The CDR3 loop spans 13 amino acids. CDR3 sequence: CSVTTGGPNEQYF. In DNA form, the CDR3 reads TGCAGCGTTACGACAGGGGGTCCAAACGAGCAGTACTTC.

This rearrangement joins TRBV28 to TRBJ2-5; TRBD1 or TRBD2 may be the D gene (5 bases each). The CDR3 loop spans 14 amino acids. V was clipped by 5 bases and J by 11 bases, with 21 bases between them. CDR1 is MDHEN, CDR2 SYDVKM, per germline. CDR3 DNA sequence: TGTGCCAGCAGTCGGGGCCTACCAGACAATGAGCAGTACTTC. Protein sequence: CASSRGLPDNEQYF.

The sample holds one count of this clonotype. This chain uses TRBV6-5 with TRBJ2-1, with D perhaps matching TRBD2 (7 bases). Germline CDR1 MNHEY, CDR2 SVGAGI. Trimming pared 4 bases from V and 5 bases from J, leaving 18 bases between. This CDR3 has 16 amino acids. As DNA, the CDR3 is TGTGCCAGCAGTTCTAGCGAGGGGGGGATGGACAATGAGCAGTTCTTC. Its translation is CASSSSEGGMDNEQFF.

The chain carries TRBV28 and TRBJ2-4; D gene unclear. Trimming removed 8 bases at V and 0 bases at J, with 8 bases between. The CDR3 has 13 residues. Germline-derived CDR1 and CDR2 are MDHEN and SYDVKM. This chain's CDR3 is CASGGRAKNIQYF. CDR3 DNA sequence: TGTGCCAGCGGCGGCAGAGCCAAAAACATTCAGTACTTC.

The CDR3, as DNA: TGTGCCAGCAGCGTGAGTCCAGGCACCCAAGAGACCCAGTACTTC. Residues: CASSVSPGTQETQYF. The V gene is TRBV9, the J gene TRBJ2-5; D is undetermined. The CDR3 is 15 residues long. Per the germline V gene, CDR1 is SGDLS and CDR2 is YYNGEE. V was cut by 2 bases and J by 1 base, with 12 bases left in between.

On this clonotype: With a much larger clone just one base away, this may be a read error. The rearrangement uses TRBV29-1 and TRBJ2-7; D is perhaps TRBD1 or TRBD2 (5 bases each). The J call may be incorrect, as the DNA end agrees better with TRBJ2-5. This CDR3 comprises 13 residues. The germline V gene encodes CDR1 SQVTM and CDR2 ANQGSEA. This CDR3 is CSVEWIGAKTQYF. The DNA for the CDR3 is TGCAGCGTTGAATGGATCGGGGCGAAGACCCAGTACTTC.

The chain recombines TRBV10-3 with TRBJ1-2; D uncertain. The V and J ends lost 6 bases and 4 bases respectively, with 12 bases between them. The CDR3 spans 13 residues. CDR1 is ENHRY and CDR2 is SYGVKD in the germline V gene. The CDR3: CAISLEGSYGYTF. The CDR3 DNA is TGTGCCATCAGCCTTGAAGGGTCCTATGGCTACACCTTC.

This clonotype was observed a few times. The chain's CDR3 is CASPTGGNYGYTF. DNA for the CDR3: TGTGCCAGCCCCACAGGGGGTAACTATGGCTACACCTTC. This chain links TRBV2 with TRBJ1-2; 8 bases are a match to TRBD1. The CDR3 has 13 amino acids. The V segment lost 8 bases and the J segment 1 base; nucleotides outside the gene matches: 3. From germline, CDR1 is SNHLY and CDR2 FYNNEI. The full variable domain, with the rest looked up from reference TRBV2 and TRBJ1-2, is EPEVTQTPSHQVTQMGQEVILRCVPISNHLYFYWYRQILGQKVEFLVSFYNNEISEKSEIFDDQFSVERPDGSNFTLKIRSTKLEDSAMYFCASPTGGNYGYTFGSGTRLTVV.

This sequence joins TRBV7-2 and TRBJ1-1, with D tentatively TRBD1 (5 bases). Looked up from germline, CDR1 is SGHTA and CDR2 is FQGNSA. V shed 5 bases and J shed 4 bases, with 14 bases lying between them. CDR3 size: 14 residues. The CDR3 nucleotides read TGTGCCAGCAGCATAGGGAGGGGAAGCACTGAAGCTTTCTTT. It specifies CASSIGRGSTEAFF.

Here the CDR3 reads CSVGDSGGWETQYF. Written as DNA, the CDR3 is TGCAGCGTTGGTGATAGCGGGGGCTGGGAGACCCAGTACTTC. This chain connects TRBV29-1 to TRBJ2-5, with 9 bases matching TRBD2. Germline trimming cut 4 bases from V and 5 bases from J; bases unmatched to any gene: 8. The CDR3 is made up of 14 amino acids. Germline V gene lookup returns CDR1 SQVTM and CDR2 ANQGSEA.

Concerning this clonotype: Sequence at one end of the junction differs from germline and may be a read error. The V and J genes are TRBV27 and TRBJ2-5; the match to TRBD1 covers 10 bases. The V gene's germline CDR1 is MNHEY and CDR2 SMNVEV (reference sequence). The CDR3 totals 14 residues. CDR3 bases: TGTACCAGCAGTTTGGGACATTCCGGGACAGGGGTGTACTTC. Protein sequence: CTSSLGHSGTGVYF.

The chain is built from TRBV19 and TRBJ2-1; D is possibly TRBD1 or TRBD2 (5 bases each). This CDR3 is 13 amino acids long. With 7 bases removed from V and 4 bases from J, the gap between germline ends came to 11 bases. Germline CDR1 and CDR2: LNHDA and SQIVND (reference sequence). CDR3 DNA sequence: TGTGCCAGTACCACTAGGGGTTACAATGAGCAGTTCTTC. The encoded protein is CASTTRGYNEQFF. The whole variable domain, remainder taken from reference TRBV19 and TRBJ2-1, is DGGITQSPKYLFRKEGQNVTLSCEQNLNHDAMYWYRQDPGQGLRLIYYSQIVNDFQKGDIAEGYSVSREKKESFPLTVTSAQKNPTAFYLCASTTRGYNEQFFGPGTRLTVL.

Worth noting for this clonotype: The junction departs from germline at one end; a sequencing error may be responsible. The chain recombines TRBV6-5 with TRBJ2-5; weak D call: TRBD2 (5 bases). Germline V CDR1 and CDR2: MNHEY, SVGAGI. The CDR3 spans 15 residues. CDR3 in amino acids: CAGSYSISGRETQYF. In DNA form, the CDR3 reads TGTGCCGGCAGTTACTCGATCAGCGGTAGAGAGACCCAGTACTTC.

The sample holds a few counts of this clonotype. This sequence joins TRBV27 and TRBJ2-7; TRBD1 aligns across 7 bases. Germline CDR1 is MNHEY and CDR2 is SMNVEV (reference sequence). The CDR3 contains 13 residues. Trimming removed 2 bases from V and 10 bases from J; junction bases left unmatched: 8. The CDR3 sequence is CASSLGQVSPQYF. The DNA for the CDR3 is TGTGCCAGCAGTTTAGGACAGGTCAGCCCCCAGTACTTC.

The rearrangement joins TRBV20-1 to TRBJ2-5, with D perhaps being TRBD1 or TRBD2 (5 bases each). The CDR3 length is 14 residues. Germline CDR1 and CDR2: DFQATT and SNEGSKA (reference sequence). With 0 bases removed from V and 11 bases from J, the gap between germline ends came to 19 bases. The CDR3 spells CSARDFQGIGEQYF. CDR3 sequence (DNA): TGCAGTGCTAGAGATTTCCAGGGAATAGGGGAGCAGTACTTC.

This chain connects TRBV20-1 to TRBJ1-2, with D perhaps matching TRBD1 (5 bases). CDR3 length: 12 amino acids. Germline loops: CDR1 DFQATT, CDR2 SNEGSKA (reference sequence). Trimming shortened V by 6 bases and J by 4 bases, and 12 bases separated the two germline ends. Written as DNA, the CDR3 is TGCAGTGCCGCGGACATCGCCTATGGCTACACCTTC. It codes for CSAADIAYGYTF.

This clonotype was detected only a few times. The chain recombines TRBV12-3 or TRBV12-4 with TRBJ1-1; a possible D gene is TRBD1 (5 bases). Deletions cut 4 bases from V and 1 base from J, with 10 bases between. This CDR3 is built from 14 residues. CDR3 in DNA: TGTGCCAGCAGTTGGGACGTAGCGAACACTGAAGCTTTCTTT. Its protein product is CASSWDVANTEAFF.

This clonotype appeared a few times. CDR3 loop: CASGLFGGHEQYF. CDR3 in DNA: TGTGCTAGTGGTTTGTTCGGGGGCCACGAGCAGTACTTC. The chain uses TRBV12-5 and TRBJ2-7; D may match TRBD1 or TRBD2 (6 bases each). V shed 2 bases and J shed 5 bases, with 10 bases lying between them. Germline-derived CDR1 and CDR2 are LGHNT and FRNRAP. The CDR3 runs to 13 residues.

The chain carries TRBV20-1 and TRBJ2-1, with 9 bases aligning to TRBD2. The J segment lost 6 bases and the V segment lost 5 bases, leaving 11 bases of the junction unmatched. The V gene's germline CDR1 is DFQATT and CDR2 SNEGSKA (reference sequence). The CDR3 spans 15 residues. CDR3 sequence (DNA): TGCAGTGCTCACACAGCGCTAGCGGGGACCAATGAGCAGTTCTTC. Translating it yields CSAHTALAGTNEQFF.